The 26 T cell receptor beta chains in this list originate from one sample, sequenced in a study of OX40 agonist ivuxolimab in advanced cancers. The data were produced by immunoSEQ multiplex PCR, yet TCRdb's version contains in-frame clones alone and is incomplete. This sample carries roughly 72,000 clones, approximately 94% of them seen once, and the ten largest clones take around a sixth. The specimen comprised CD4+ or CD8+ T cells sorted from blood, sampled in a trial of the OX40 agonist ivuxolimab. The origin of the receptors is an adult with an advanced solid tumor such as melanoma, head and neck, liver or kidney cancer.

With respect to this clone: The sample holds other DNA sequences that translate to the same CDR3. The chain joins TRBV27 to TRBJ2-7; TRBD2 might be the D (5 bases). Per the germline V gene, CDR1 is MNHEY and CDR2 is SMNVEV (reference sequence). The V end was cut by 2 bases, the J end by 3 bases, with 8 bases between. The CDR3 is 13 amino acids. CDR3 DNA: TGTGCCAGCAGTTTAACTAGTAGCTACGAGCAGTACTTC. This sequence encodes CASSLTSSYEQYF.

The chain employs TRBV27 and TRBJ1-1; TRBD1 is a possible D gene (6 bases). The V end lost 2 bases, the J end lost 0 bases, and 16 bases lay between the germline ends. The CDR3 contains 17 residues. Germline V gene data show CDR1 as MNHEY and CDR2 as SMNVEV (reference sequence). The CDR3 DNA sequence: TGTGCCAGCAGTTTAGGCCCGGGAGGGGGGATGAACACTGAAGCTTTCTTT. Its protein product is CASSLGPGGGMNTEAFF.

The rearrangement joins TRBV4-3 to TRBJ2-7; 10 bases match TRBD1. Germline V gives CDR1 LGHNA, CDR2 YSLEER. CDR3 length: 16 amino acids. The V and J ends lost 1 base and 3 bases, in that order; junction bases with no gene match: 6. The CDR3: CASSQVGGTGDYEQYF. Written as DNA, the CDR3 is TGCGCCAGCAGCCAAGTGGGGGGGACAGGGGACTACGAGCAGTACTTC.

The chain is built from TRBV27 and TRBJ1-2; 8 nucleotides agree with TRBD1. The V gene's germline CDR1 is MNHEY and CDR2 SMNVEV (reference sequence). V lost 1 base, J lost 6 bases, and 7 bases stayed unmatched. CDR3 length: 15 residues. The CDR3 DNA is TGTGCCAGCAGTTTATGGGCAGGGGGCCTCAATGGCTACACCTTC. It yields the protein CASSLWAGGLNGYTF.

The CDR3 nucleotides read TGTGCCAGCAGCGTCCGGACAGGGGGCGGCGGCTACACCTTC. This sequence encodes CASSVRTGGGGYTF. This sequence joins TRBV7-8 and TRBJ1-2; the match to TRBD1 covers 11 bases. Germline V CDR1 and CDR2: SGHVS, FQNEAQ. V lost 5 bases and J lost 8; bases outside the gene matches: 7. The CDR3 is 14 amino acids.

The chain joins TRBV28 to TRBJ2-7; a possible D gene is TRBD1 (5 bases). The CDR3 is made up of 14 amino acids. With 8 bases removed from V and 0 bases from J, the gap between germline ends came to 14 bases. CDR1 is MDHEN and CDR2 is SYDVKM in the germline V gene. The CDR3 DNA reads as TGTGCCAGCCGACAGTTACCTTTCTCCTACGAGCAGTACTTC. This gives the protein CASRQLPFSYEQYF.

The genes are TRBV7-9 and TRBJ2-7, with D unclear. V shed 1 base and J shed 6 bases, with 7 bases lying between them. CDR1 SEHNR and CDR2 FQNEAQ come from the germline V gene (reference sequence). There are 12 residues in the CDR3. Here the CDR3 reads CASSLEGSEQYF. The CDR3 nucleotides read TGTGCCAGCAGCTTAGAAGGATCCGAGCAGTACTTC.

This clone has only one observation. The chain couples TRBV5-1 to TRBJ1-2, with D tentatively TRBD1 (5 bases). This CDR3 has 14 amino acids. Trimming removed 1 base at V and 3 bases at J, with 10 bases between. The germline CDR1 and CDR2 sequences are SGHRS and YFSETQ. The DNA of the CDR3 is TGCGCCAGCAGCTTGATTACACAGGACTATGGCTACACCTTC. Encoded protein: CASSLITQDYGYTF.

The chain carries TRBV13 and TRBJ1-2, with 9 positions matching TRBD1. V gave up 2 bases and J gave up 5 bases; unmatched junction bases: 12. The CDR3 extends over 17 amino acids. Looked up from germline, CDR1 is PRHDT and CDR2 is FYEKMQ (reference sequence). CDR3 in DNA: TGTGCCAGCAGCTTACAAGTTGGGACAGGGCCCCTTTATGGCTACACCTTC. Translated, it gives CASSLQVGTGPLYGYTF.

The rearrangement joins TRBV7-9 to TRBJ1-4, with a weak D call TRBD1 (6 bases). V was trimmed by 4 bases and J by 7 bases, leaving 13 bases between them. The CDR3 is 14 amino acids. CDR1 SEHNR and CDR2 FQNEAQ come from the germline V gene (reference sequence). The CDR3 spells CASSSDEQGEKLFF. As DNA, the CDR3 is TGTGCCAGCAGCTCCGATGAACAGGGTGAAAAACTGTTTTTT. The full variable domain, rest sourced from reference TRBV7-9 and TRBJ1-4, is DTGVSQNPRHKITKRGQNVTFRCDPISEHNRLYWYRQTLGQGPEFLTYFQNEAQLEKSRLLSDRFSAERPKGSFSTLEIQRTEQGDSAMYLCASSSDEQGEKLFFGSGTQLSVL.

V is TRBV27 and J is TRBJ2-7, with D tentatively TRBD1 (6 bases). This CDR3 region has 14 residues. Germline CDR1 is MNHEY and CDR2 is SMNVEV (reference sequence). V gave up 3 bases and J gave up 6 bases, with 15 bases separating them. CDR3: CASSFVYRDGEQYF. In nucleotides, the CDR3 is TGTGCCAGCAGTTTTGTTTACAGGGACGGCGAGCAGTACTTC.

The J gene is TRBJ2-1, the V gene TRBV9; the match to TRBD2 covers 7 bases. Germline loops: CDR1 SGDLS, CDR2 YYNGEE. Trimming cost V 4 bases and J 2 bases; bases outside gene matches: 12. The CDR3 is 17 amino acids. The CDR3 nucleotides are TGTGCCAGCAGCCCAACAGGAAGCGGGATCACCTACAATGAGCAGTTCTTC. Amino acids: CASSPTGSGITYNEQFF.

The V gene is TRBV29-1, the J gene TRBJ2-7; 13 bases map to TRBD2. The CDR3 runs 13 residues. Trimming removed 4 bases from V and 3 bases from J; junction bases left unmatched: 0. Germline V gene sequence: CDR1 SQVTM, CDR2 ANQGSEA. The CDR3 region has the DNA TGCAGCGTTGGACTAGCGGGGGGCTACGAGCAGTACTTC. It translates to CSVGLAGGYEQYF.

The chain joins TRBV7-2 to TRBJ2-7, with TRBD1 as a possible D gene (6 bases). The CDR3 runs 13 residues. Trimming shortened V by 6 bases and J by 7 bases, and 16 bases separated the two germline ends. Germline lookup yields CDR1 SGHTA and CDR2 FQGNSA. CDR3 bases: TGTGCCAGCAGGCCAGGAAACCAGGGGGAGCAGTACTTC. This encodes CASRPGNQGEQYF.

V is TRBV19 and J is TRBJ1-5, with 8 bases matching TRBD1. The V gene's germline CDR1 is LNHDA and CDR2 SQIVND (reference sequence). The CDR3 is 17 amino acids. Trimming removed 4 bases from V and 1 base from J; junction bases left unmatched: 9. CDR3 residues: CASSTTWDRSSNQPQHF. CDR3 DNA: TGTGCCAGTAGTACCACATGGGACAGGTCGAGCAATCAGCCCCAGCATTTT.

This clone came up once. This chain connects TRBV6-5 to TRBJ1-5; 8 positions match TRBD1. J gave up 3 bases and V 5 bases, and 6 bases lay outside the gene matches. The germline V gene encodes CDR1 MNHEY and CDR2 SVGAGI. The CDR3 contains 15 residues. The DNA for the CDR3 is TGTGCCAGCAGTCGACGGACAGGGTCCAATCAGCCCCAGCATTTT. Amino acids: CASSRRTGSNQPQHF.

The chain links TRBV9 to TRBJ1-1; no firm D call. V was shortened by 0 bases and J by 1 base, with 10 bases between the two germline ends. Germline V lookup: CDR1 SGDLS, CDR2 YYNGEE. This CDR3 has 15 amino acids. CDR3 residues: CASSVVTGKNTEAFF. CDR3 DNA: TGTGCCAGCAGCGTAGTAACGGGCAAGAACACTGAAGCTTTCTTT. Supplemented by reference TRBV9 and TRBJ1-1, the full variable domain reads DSGVTQTPKHLITATGQRVTLRCSPRSGDLSVYWYQQSLDQGLQFLIQYYNGEERAKGNILERFSAQQFPDLHSELNLSSLELGDSALYFCASSVVTGKNTEAFFGQGTRLTVV.

CDR3 loop: CASSDGHVWGQYF. The CDR3, as DNA: TGTGCCAGCAGTGATGGACACGTCTGGGGGCAGTACTTC. The chain joins TRBV25-1 to TRBJ2-7; tentatively, D is TRBD1 (5 bases). The CDR3 totals 13 residues. Germline values: CDR1 MGHDK, CDR2 SYGVNS. The ends were cut back, 3 bases at V and 9 bases at J, with 15 bases in the middle.

V gene TRBV19 combines with J gene TRBJ2-1, with 10 bases that match TRBD2. J lost 3 bases, V lost 8 bases, and 10 bases had no gene match. Per germline, CDR1 LNHDA and CDR2 SQIVND (reference sequence). The CDR3 has 16 amino acids. CDR3: CASSKASGGVYNEQFF. The CDR3 bases are TGTGCCAGTTCAAAAGCTAGCGGGGGTGTCTACAATGAGCAGTTCTTC.

The chain carries TRBV7-9 and TRBJ2-2; either TRBD1 or TRBD2 may supply D (6 bases each). Germline V lookup: CDR1 SEHNR, CDR2 FQNEAQ (reference sequence). CDR3 length equals 16 residues. Trimming stripped 5 bases from V and 2 bases from J, with 15 bases between. The CDR3 DNA reads TGTGCCAGCAGCCTACTAGGGGGGCTTAACACCGGGGAGCTGTTTTTT. Translated, it gives CASSLLGGLNTGELFF.

DNA for the CDR3: TGTGCCAGCAGACCGGGACAGGTGACTGAAGCTTTCTTT. This codes for CASRPGQVTEAFF. The chain recombines TRBV25-1 with TRBJ1-1, with 8 bases matching TRBD1. V lost 6 bases and J lost 5; bases outside the gene matches: 5. This CDR3 contains 13 residues. Germline loops: CDR1 MGHDK, CDR2 SYGVNS.

V gene TRBV9 combines with J gene TRBJ2-3; a possible D gene is TRBD2 (6 bases). V gave up 3 bases and J gave up 2 bases, with 13 bases separating them. The germline V gene has CDR1 SGDLS and CDR2 YYNGEE. This CDR3 contains 15 residues. CDR3: CASSAAGTVTDTQYF. The CDR3 coding sequence is TGTGCCAGCAGCGCCGCCGGGACTGTCACAGATACGCAGTATTTT.

The chain carries TRBV13 and TRBJ1-1; a weak D match, TRBD1 (5 bases). V gave up 1 base and J gave up 0 bases, with 6 bases separating them. This CDR3 comprises 14 residues. Germline lookup yields CDR1 PRHDT and CDR2 FYEKMQ (reference sequence). CDR3 sequence reads: CASSLEGVNTEAFF. In DNA, the CDR3 is TGTGCCAGCAGCTTAGAAGGGGTGAACACTGAAGCTTTCTTT.

The genes are TRBV4-3 and TRBJ1-2; D is perhaps TRBD1 (6 bases). V lost 0 bases to trimming and J lost 4 bases, with 21 bases between them. The CDR3 length is 18 residues. Germline lookup yields CDR1 LGHNA and CDR2 YSLEER. The CDR3 nucleotides are TGCGCCAGCAGCCAAGATACGGGGGCAGGGGTTATAGGCTATGGCTACACCTTC. The encoded protein is CASSQDTGAGVIGYGYTF.

This clone was counted a single time. The chain uses TRBV7-9 and TRBJ2-3; 13 bases agree with TRBD2. The CDR3 spans 16 residues. The ends lost 5 bases at V and 7 bases at J; junction bases unmatched: 9. Germline V CDR1 and CDR2: SEHNR, FQNEAQ (reference sequence). The CDR3 coding sequence is TGTGCCAGCAGCCCTACTAGCGGGGGGGCCAAAAATACGCAGTATTTT. This gives the protein CASSPTSGGAKNTQYF.

The chain joins TRBV7-7 to TRBJ2-7, with D possibly matching TRBD2 (5 bases). This CDR3 region has 15 residues. Per the germline V gene, CDR1 is SSHAT and CDR2 is FNYEAQ (reference sequence). The germline V and J ends were trimmed by 6 bases and 0 bases, with 15 bases remaining between them. CDR3 protein: CASSPALGSSYEQYF. Here the CDR3 DNA reads TGTGCCAGCAGTCCCGCTTTGGGGAGCTCCTACGAGCAGTACTTC.